The rows below give T cell receptor beta chains drawn from one sample of a study of vaccination and CD4 T cells after COVID-19. No antigens are known for them. TCRdb re-called the PCR reads with MiXCR, one entry per CDR3 protein. The data show roughly 7,400 distinct CDR3 sequences, with less than 40% seen just once and about 27% held by the top ten. Material: CD4+ T cells from blood, cultured in vitro. The source of these receptors is a human donor in good health. CDR3s leave out the opening cysteine and the closing phenylalanine or tryptophan. D genes are given only for firm matches.

v_gene: TRBV6-5
j_gene: TRBJ2-1
d_gene: TRBD2
CDR3aa: ASSWISGGDNEQF

v_gene: TRBV5-1
j_gene: TRBJ2-2
d_gene: -
CDR3aa: ASSFYPPQVNTGELF

v_gene: TRBV20-1
j_gene: TRBJ1-4
d_gene: -
CDR3aa: SADGGALNEKLF

v_gene: TRBV10-3
j_gene: TRBJ2-2
d_gene: -
CDR3aa: AISAAANTGELF

v_gene: TRBV7-2
j_gene: TRBJ2-7
d_gene: -
CDR3aa: ASSLALRGDEQY

v_gene: TRBV27
j_gene: TRBJ1-1
d_gene: -
CDR3aa: ASSFTGSNTEAF

v_gene: TRBV5-1
j_gene: TRBJ1-2
d_gene: TRBD1
CDR3aa: ASSLGGQGTNYGYT

v_gene: TRBV5-6
j_gene: TRBJ2-5
d_gene: TRBD2
CDR3aa: ASSRTSGGEETQY

v_gene: TRBV10-3
j_gene: TRBJ1-2
d_gene: -
CDR3aa: AISESERGYT

v_gene: TRBV29-1
j_gene: TRBJ1-1
d_gene: -
CDR3aa: SGNRDTEAF

v_gene: TRBV11-2
j_gene: TRBJ2-5
d_gene: TRBD1
CDR3aa: ASSLGQGQETQY

v_gene: TRBV10-3
j_gene: TRBJ2-2
d_gene: TRBD1
CDR3aa: AISAGTGNTGELF

v_gene: TRBV19
j_gene: TRBJ1-6
d_gene: -
CDR3aa: ASRPQDSPLH

v_gene: TRBV4-1
j_gene: TRBJ1-1
d_gene: TRBD1
CDR3aa: ASSPIGRTGGLNTEAF

v_gene: TRBV12-3/TRBV12-4
j_gene: TRBJ1-5
d_gene: -
CDR3aa: ASSLASTGSQPQH

v_gene: TRBV6-5
j_gene: TRBJ1-5
d_gene: -
CDR3aa: ASSWEANQPQH

v_gene: TRBV4-2
j_gene: TRBJ1-5
d_gene: -
CDR3aa: ASSQDSGQPQH

v_gene: TRBV5-1
j_gene: TRBJ1-2
d_gene: -
CDR3aa: ASSLASNNYGYT

v_gene: TRBV20-1
j_gene: TRBJ2-1
d_gene: TRBD2
CDR3aa: SARAINWRESYNEQF

v_gene: TRBV7-3
j_gene: TRBJ2-5
d_gene: TRBD2
CDR3aa: ASSKERGAGETQY

v_gene: TRBV5-1
j_gene: TRBJ2-5
d_gene: TRBD1
CDR3aa: ASSFTGGEETQY

v_gene: TRBV20-1
j_gene: TRBJ2-7
d_gene: TRBD1
CDR3aa: SAPGQTYEQY

v_gene: TRBV5-1
j_gene: TRBJ2-5
d_gene: TRBD1
CDR3aa: ASSSRDRNKETQY

v_gene: TRBV30
j_gene: TRBJ1-2
d_gene: TRBD1
CDR3aa: AWSQDRGRDRYT

v_gene: TRBV24-1
j_gene: TRBJ2-7
d_gene: TRBD1
CDR3aa: ATSAGGQGKNEQY

v_gene: TRBV30
j_gene: TRBJ2-1
d_gene: -
CDR3aa: AWKVGNYNEQF

v_gene: TRBV5-4
j_gene: TRBJ2-2
d_gene: -
CDR3aa: ASSLQGNTGELF

v_gene: TRBV2
j_gene: TRBJ1-3
d_gene: TRBD1
CDR3aa: ASDDRAGNTIY

v_gene: TRBV12-3/TRBV12-4
j_gene: TRBJ1-2
d_gene: -
CDR3aa: ASSKKGPGYT

v_gene: TRBV29-1
j_gene: TRBJ1-5
d_gene: TRBD1
CDR3aa: SAVSGTGNQPQH

v_gene: TRBV20-1
j_gene: TRBJ2-3
d_gene: -
CDR3aa: SAQRRGTDTQY

v_gene: TRBV6-5
j_gene: TRBJ1-2
d_gene: -
CDR3aa: ASSFQGGGYT

v_gene: TRBV20-1
j_gene: TRBJ2-2
d_gene: TRBD1
CDR3aa: SAPPTGPSTGELF

v_gene: TRBV20-1
j_gene: TRBJ1-5
d_gene: -
CDR3aa: GAKVWGNSNQPQH

v_gene: TRBV11-1
j_gene: TRBJ2-6
d_gene: -
CDR3aa: ASSLQIMSGANVLT

v_gene: TRBV11-2
j_gene: TRBJ1-5
d_gene: TRBD1
CDR3aa: ASSLDQGAWQPQH

v_gene: TRBV10-3
j_gene: TRBJ2-5
d_gene: TRBD2
CDR3aa: AISERLAGVERETQY

v_gene: TRBV7-6
j_gene: TRBJ1-1
d_gene: -
CDR3aa: ASSLDRAVNTEAF

v_gene: TRBV7-2
j_gene: TRBJ2-3
d_gene: -
CDR3aa: ASGSVQADTQY

v_gene: TRBV27
j_gene: TRBJ2-5
d_gene: -
CDR3aa: ASSSVGETQY

v_gene: TRBV7-9
j_gene: TRBJ1-6
d_gene: -
CDR3aa: ASSLEGNSPLH

v_gene: TRBV24-1
j_gene: TRBJ1-1
d_gene: -
CDR3aa: ATSDGGTEAF

v_gene: TRBV5-6
j_gene: TRBJ2-5
d_gene: -
CDR3aa: ASSSGPMETQY

v_gene: TRBV12-3/TRBV12-4
j_gene: TRBJ1-5
d_gene: TRBD1
CDR3aa: ASSLPQGANQPQH

v_gene: TRBV20-1
j_gene: TRBJ1-3
d_gene: -
CDR3aa: SASPGNTIY

v_gene: TRBV19
j_gene: TRBJ1-5
d_gene: -
CDR3aa: ASRDSLNQPQH

v_gene: TRBV6-1
j_gene: TRBJ1-5
d_gene: -
CDR3aa: ASSVGGVGSNQPQH

v_gene: TRBV5-4
j_gene: TRBJ2-1
d_gene: -
CDR3aa: ASSNSEGGNEQF

v_gene: TRBV6-1
j_gene: TRBJ2-3
d_gene: -
CDR3aa: ASRLWGDPPFQVDTQY

v_gene: TRBV19
j_gene: TRBJ1-2
d_gene: -
CDR3aa: ASTTHRNYGYT

v_gene: TRBV20-1
j_gene: TRBJ2-7
d_gene: TRBD2
CDR3aa: SARDLSGGAGERY

v_gene: TRBV5-4
j_gene: TRBJ1-2
d_gene: TRBD1
CDR3aa: ASSLIEGALSGYT

v_gene: TRBV7-8
j_gene: TRBJ1-6
d_gene: -
CDR3aa: ASSLAQVGDSPLH

v_gene: TRBV7-2
j_gene: TRBJ2-1
d_gene: -
CDR3aa: ASSTYLANEQF